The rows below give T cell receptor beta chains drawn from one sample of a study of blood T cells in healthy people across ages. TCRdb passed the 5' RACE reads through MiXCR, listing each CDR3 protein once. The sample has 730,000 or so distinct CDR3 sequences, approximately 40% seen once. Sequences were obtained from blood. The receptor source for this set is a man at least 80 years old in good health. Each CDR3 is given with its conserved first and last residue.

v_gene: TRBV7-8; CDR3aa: CANSLTGTTYNEQFF
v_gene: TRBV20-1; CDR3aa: CSAFSGSVGGETQFF
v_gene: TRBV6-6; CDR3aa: CASRGANYGYTF
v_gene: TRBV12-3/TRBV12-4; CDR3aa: CASSRTGTGEKLFF
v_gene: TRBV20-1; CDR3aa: CSASDQDYEQYF
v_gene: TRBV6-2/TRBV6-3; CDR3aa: CASSYLRVIGADQPQHF
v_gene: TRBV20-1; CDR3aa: CSAPLRPAMGTGNEQYF
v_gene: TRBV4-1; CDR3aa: CASSQDWTGQGHQPQHF
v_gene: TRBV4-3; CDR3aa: CASSQDWQDYGYTF
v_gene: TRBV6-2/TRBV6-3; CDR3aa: CASSTDGSRETQYF
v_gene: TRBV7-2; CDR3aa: CASSSAGGGWETQYF
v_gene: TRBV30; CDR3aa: CARRSKGLSTEQYF
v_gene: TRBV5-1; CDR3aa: CASSPGTSGIGYEQYF
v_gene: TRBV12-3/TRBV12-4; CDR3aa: CASSFERSTGELFF
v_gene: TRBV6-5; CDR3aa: CASSDSGGYGYTF
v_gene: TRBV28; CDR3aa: CASLSSADTQYF
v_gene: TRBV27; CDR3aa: CASRGGAVGVEQFF
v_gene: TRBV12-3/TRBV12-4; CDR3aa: CASSPNRGTLVGYTF
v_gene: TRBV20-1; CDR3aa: CSSKRNNEQFF
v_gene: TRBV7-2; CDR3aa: CASSPTTSGYNEQFF
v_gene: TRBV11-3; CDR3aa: CASSSSGRPTREQYF
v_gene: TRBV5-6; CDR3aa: CASSLGQGAFNEQYF
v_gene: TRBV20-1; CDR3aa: CSARGGAVDEQFF
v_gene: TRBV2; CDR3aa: CASSETLQGASGYTF
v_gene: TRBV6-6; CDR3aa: CASSYSGRREKLFF
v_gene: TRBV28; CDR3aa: CASIFSRGSQYF
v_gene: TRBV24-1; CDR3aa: CATSETGSTDTQYF
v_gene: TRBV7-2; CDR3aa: CASSSDRGDNQPQHF
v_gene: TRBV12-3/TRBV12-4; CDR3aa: CASREGAGATGDEQFF
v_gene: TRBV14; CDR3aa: CASSPTLGAIYGYTF
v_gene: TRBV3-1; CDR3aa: CASSQWLAGMPYEQYF
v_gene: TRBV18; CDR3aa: CASSPQWAENTEAFF
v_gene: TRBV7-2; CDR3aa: CVSSSADRGRSGYTF
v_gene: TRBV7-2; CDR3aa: CASSLGQGGDEQYF
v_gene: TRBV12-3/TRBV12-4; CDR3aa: CASSLDRGRGRTEAFF
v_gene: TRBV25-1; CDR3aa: CVSSRNEQFF
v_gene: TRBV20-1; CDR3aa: CSAWRRKGYNEQFF
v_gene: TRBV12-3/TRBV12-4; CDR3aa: CASTTEAVLLSNEQFF
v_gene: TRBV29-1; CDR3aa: CSVEAGTGDEQYF
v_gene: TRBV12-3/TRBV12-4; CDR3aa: CASSLDRGGNTIYF
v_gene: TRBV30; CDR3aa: CAWTRQGVYTEAFF
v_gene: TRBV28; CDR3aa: CASSLLLAGANVLTF
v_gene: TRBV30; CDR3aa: CAWSPFSGTSGIHSYEQYF
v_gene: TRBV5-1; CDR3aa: CASSPEGRAYEQYF
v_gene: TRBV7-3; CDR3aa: CASSLNPRGMMQTQYF
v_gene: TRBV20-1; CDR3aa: CSARRGRSGNEQFF
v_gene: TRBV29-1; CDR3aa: CSIRTVNLFTEAFF
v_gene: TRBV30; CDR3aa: CASGVLNNEQFF
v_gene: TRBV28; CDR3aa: CASRSTYEQYF
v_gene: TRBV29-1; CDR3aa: CSVEGGEREKETQYF
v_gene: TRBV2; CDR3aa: CASSEDLAGATDTQYF
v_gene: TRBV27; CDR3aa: CASSRAQGATYNSPLHF
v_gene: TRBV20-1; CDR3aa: CSARLPLGGRYNEQFF